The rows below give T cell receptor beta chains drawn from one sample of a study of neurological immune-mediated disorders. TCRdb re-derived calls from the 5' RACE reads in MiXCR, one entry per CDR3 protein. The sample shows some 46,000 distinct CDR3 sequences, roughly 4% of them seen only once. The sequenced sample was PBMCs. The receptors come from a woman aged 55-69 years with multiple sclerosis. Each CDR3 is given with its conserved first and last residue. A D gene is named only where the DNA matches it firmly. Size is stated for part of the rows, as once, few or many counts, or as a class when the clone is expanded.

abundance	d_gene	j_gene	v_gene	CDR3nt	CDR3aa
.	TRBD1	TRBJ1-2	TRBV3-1	TGTGCCAGCAGCCCGGAAGGGGGTGGACAGGGCTATGGCTACACCTTC	CASSPEGGGQGYGYTF
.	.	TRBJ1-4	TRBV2	TGTGCCAGCAGTGAACGGGATGAAAAACTGTTTTTT	CASSERDEKLFF
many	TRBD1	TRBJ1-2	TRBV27	TGTGCCAGCAGTTTCCGGGACAGGCCCAACTATGGCTACACCTTC	CASSFRDRPNYGYTF
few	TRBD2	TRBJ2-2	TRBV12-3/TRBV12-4	TGTGCCAGCAGTTTCTTAACTAGCGGGGGAAATACCGGGGAGCTGTTTTTT	CASSFLTSGGNTGELFF
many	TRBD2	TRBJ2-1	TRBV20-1	TGCAGTGCTAGGGGACTAGCGGCGGTCAATGAGCAGTTCTTC	CSARGLAAVNEQFF
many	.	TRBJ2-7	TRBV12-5	TGTGCTAGTGGTTTGAGTGCGATCTACGAGCAGTACTTC	CASGLSAIYEQYF
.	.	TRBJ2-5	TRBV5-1	TGCGCCAGCAGCACCGTCGCAGAAGAGACCCAGTACTTC	CASSTVAEETQYF
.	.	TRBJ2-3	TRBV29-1	TGCAGCGTTGGCGTCAGCCTCGCAGATACGCAGTATTTT	CSVGVSLADTQYF
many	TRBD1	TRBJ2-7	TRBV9	TGTGCCAGCAGCGCGACTGACAGGGACGAGCAGTACTTC	CASSATDRDEQYF
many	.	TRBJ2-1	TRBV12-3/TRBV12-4	TGTGCCAGCAGCGCCCCTGGGGGTGAGCAGTTCTTC	CASSAPGGEQFF
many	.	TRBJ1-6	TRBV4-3	TGCGCCAGCAGCCAAGCGGCGGGGCCGGATTCACCCCTCCACTTT	CASSQAAGPDSPLHF
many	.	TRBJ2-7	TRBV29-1	TGCAGCGTTGAATCTTTCGGGGCTCGTGCCGAGCAGTACTTC	CSVESFGARAEQYF
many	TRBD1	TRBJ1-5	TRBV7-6	TGTGCCAGCACCCAAGGACAGGGGCAGCCCCAGCATTTT	CASTQGQGQPQHF
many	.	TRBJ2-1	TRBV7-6	TGTGCCAGCAGCTTAGTACTGGCGCGAGATGAGAGAGGGGAGCAGTTCTTC	CASSLVLARDERGEQFF
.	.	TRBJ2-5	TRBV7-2	TGTGCCAGCAGCTTACTTGGGGGGCGAGAGACCCAGTACTTC	CASSLLGGRETQYF
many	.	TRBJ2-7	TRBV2	TGTGCCAGCAGTGAAGGGCACAGCCCCTACGAGCAGTACTTC	CASSEGHSPYEQYF
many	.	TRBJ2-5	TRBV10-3	TGTGCCATCAGTGAGTCGCTACCGACAAAAACAAGACTTCAAGAGACCCAGTACTTC	CAISESLPTKTRLQETQYF
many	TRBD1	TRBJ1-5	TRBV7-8	TGTGCCAGCACCCGGAACAGGGGAACTCAGCCCCAGCATTTT	CASTRNRGTQPQHF
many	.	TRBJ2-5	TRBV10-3	TGTGCCATCAGTGTAGGCAGGGGAAGCGCGGAGACCCAGTACTTC	CAISVGRGSAETQYF
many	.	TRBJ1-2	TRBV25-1	TGTGCCAGCAGTGAATTGGCGGGAGGCTACACCTTC	CASSELAGGYTF
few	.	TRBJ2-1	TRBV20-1	TGCAGTGCCCTCGATGGGGGAAGTGAGCAGTTCTTC	CSALDGGSEQFF
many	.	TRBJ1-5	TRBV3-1	TGTGCCAGCAGCCGTCAGGGGTATAGCAATCAGCCCCAGCATTTT	CASSRQGYSNQPQHF
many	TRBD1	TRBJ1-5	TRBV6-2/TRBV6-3	TGTGCCAGCAGTCCCTGGGAAGACAGGGGGTTCGGTAACAATCAGCCCCAGCATTTT	CASSPWEDRGFGNNQPQHF
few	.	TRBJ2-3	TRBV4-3	TGCGCCAGCAGCCAAGGACAGCAGGTGGATACGCAGTATTTT	CASSQGQQVDTQYF
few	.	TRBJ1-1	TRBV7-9	TGTGCCAGCAGCTTCTGGCCGGGGTTCGCTGAAGCTTTCTTT	CASSFWPGFAEAFF
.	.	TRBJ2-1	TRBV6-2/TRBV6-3	TGTGCCAGCAGTTCACCCATAAAGAATGAGCAGTTCTTC	CASSSPIKNEQFF
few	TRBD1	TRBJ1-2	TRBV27	TGTGCCAGCAGTTTCCGGGACAGGACCAACTATGGCTACACCTTC	CASSFRDRTNYGYTF